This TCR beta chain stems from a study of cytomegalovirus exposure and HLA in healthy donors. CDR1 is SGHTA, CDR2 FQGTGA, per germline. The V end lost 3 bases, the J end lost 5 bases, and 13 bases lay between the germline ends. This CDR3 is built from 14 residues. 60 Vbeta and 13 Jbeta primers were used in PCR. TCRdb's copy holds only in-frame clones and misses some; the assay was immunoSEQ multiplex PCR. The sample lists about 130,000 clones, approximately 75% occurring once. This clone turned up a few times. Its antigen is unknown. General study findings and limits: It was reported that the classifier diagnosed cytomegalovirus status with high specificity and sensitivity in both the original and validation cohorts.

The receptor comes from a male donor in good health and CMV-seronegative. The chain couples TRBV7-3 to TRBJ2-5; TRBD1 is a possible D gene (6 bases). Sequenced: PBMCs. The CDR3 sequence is CASSLGVGGETQYF. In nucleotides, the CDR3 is TGTGCCAGCAGCTTGGGGGTAGGGGGTGAGACCCAGTACTTC.